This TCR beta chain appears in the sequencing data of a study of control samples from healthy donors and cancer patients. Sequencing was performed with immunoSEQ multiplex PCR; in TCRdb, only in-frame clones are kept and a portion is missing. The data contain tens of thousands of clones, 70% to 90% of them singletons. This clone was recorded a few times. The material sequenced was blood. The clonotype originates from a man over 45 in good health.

In nucleotides, the CDR3 is TGTGCCAGCAGCTTAGTAACTAGCGGGGGGGCCTCTTACAATGAGCAGTTCTTC. The encoded protein is CASSLVTSGGASYNEQFF. V usage is TRBV7-2 and J usage is TRBJ2-1; 13 nucleotides agree with TRBD2. There are 18 residues in the CDR3. CDR1 is SGHTA, CDR2 FQGNSA, per germline. Trimming removed 1 base from V and 4 bases from J; junction bases left unmatched: 7.